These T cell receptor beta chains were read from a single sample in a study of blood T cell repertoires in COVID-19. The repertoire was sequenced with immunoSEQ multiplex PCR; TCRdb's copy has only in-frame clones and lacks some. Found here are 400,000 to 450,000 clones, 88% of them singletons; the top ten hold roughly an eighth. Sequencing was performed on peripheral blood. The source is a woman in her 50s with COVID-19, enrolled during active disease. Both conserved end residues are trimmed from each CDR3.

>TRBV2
ASSTDNYGYT
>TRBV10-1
ASQEGDTEAF
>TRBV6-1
ASSEAAGEREKLF
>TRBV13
ASSWTGIHEQY
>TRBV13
ASSLKDSVIANYGYT
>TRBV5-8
ASSLDKTGYNEQF
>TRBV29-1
SDRSGTSGGAFDEQF
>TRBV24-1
ATSLTQEGSEAF
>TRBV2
ASTDDWLQETQY
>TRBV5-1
ASSLVAEAGELF
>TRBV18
ASSPPVGEKQF
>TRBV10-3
AIGGGTENNQPQH
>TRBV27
ASSLSRPNPGEQY
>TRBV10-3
AGRRDRGAPGGYT
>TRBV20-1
SASTSYEQY
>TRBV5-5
ASSPRRGNYGYT